This T cell receptor beta chain was sequenced during a study of T-cell memory formation after mild COVID-19 (dated by TCRdb to the early 2020s). Some background on the complete study: Most TCR sequence clusters were specific to one of the two donors. T-cell clones expanding and contracting after mild COVID-19 in a couple of donors were tracked by longitudinal TCRalpha and TCRbeta repertoire sequencing. The cohort comprised two young, previously healthy adult volunteers, one female and one male.

Ficoll-Paque density gradient centrifugation was the method used to isolate PBMCs. This clonotype has a single count. The antigen it binds to is not known. Per-nucleotide qualities are absent, and no much larger clonotype sits a single base away. The run used an Illumina NovaSeq 6000. TCRalpha and TCRbeta cDNA libraries were built by 5'RACE with constant-segment primers, adding sample barcodes and unique molecular identifiers. RNA was extracted from every sample with Trizol reagent. The libraries were amplified in two PCR steps, and the second step added a second sample barcode and Illumina TruSeq adapters. The libraries were sequenced on an Illumina NovaSeq using 2 x 150 bp paired-end reads. Turning to the authors' computational methods: Demultiplexing of reads and collapsing into UMI-guided consensus sequences were performed with migec v1.2.7. Using mixcr v2.1.11, the UMI consensuses were aligned to TRA and TRB V and J templates and assembled into clonotypes. A clonotype was counted as expanded or contracted only when both edgeR and NoisET called the clonotype significant, with the noise models trained on biological replicates. edgeR calls used a false discovery rate-adjusted p below 0.01 and a log2 fold-change threshold of 1. As an exploratory analysis of dynamics, PCA with hierarchical clustering was applied to max-normalized trajectories of the 1000 most abundant clonotypes. Each responding clone was given a CD4 or CD8 phenotype based on the CD4+ and CD8+ repertoires, which had been sequenced separately. TCRdb reanalyzed the raw reads on its own, using fastp at Q25 for trimming and MiXCR for clone calling, and kept in-frame beta chains. Identical CDR3 protein sequences are pooled into one entry, listed with their most common genes and DNA. The V and J calls and clone size are TCRdb's, not the authors'. The sample data list about 440,000 distinct CDR3 sequences, and 20% of these were observed just once. The ten largest make up roughly 8.4% of the sample.

General study outcomes and caveats: Clones contracting from day 15 to 85 had balanced CD4/CD8 phenotypes, while a second wave expanding from day 15 to 37 was biased towards CD4+. Whether the second-wave clones peaking on day 37 were SARS-CoV-2 specific was not confirmed. The detection of some responding clones in pre-infection memory suggests that pre-existing cross-reactive memory T cells joined the SARS-CoV-2 response. Contracting CD4+ clones were located mainly in the CM and EM memory subsets, whereas CD8+ clones were found to be enriched in EMRA. Only a couple of mild cases were covered by the study, and larger cohorts that include severe cases with pre-infection samples were considered necessary.

The sample was PBMCs or a T cell subset sorted from them (not recorded which). The clonotype originates from an adult woman who had mild COVID-19 (a few samples of this study predate the infection). The sample titles of this study are shuffled in the database, so cell type and time point are left out; the donor was told from shared clones.

The nucleotide sequence is TGTGCCAGCAGCTCACCTACGACAGGGATAGTCGCAGATACGCAGTATTTT. It is translated as CASSSPTTGIVADTQYF. Here the chain combines TRBV7-9 and TRBJ2-3, with TRBD1 identical over 7 junction bases. Sequences SEHNR (CDR1) and FQNEAQ (CDR2) are obtained from the germline V gene (reference sequence). Unmatched junction bases come to 14, with V trimmed by 4 bases and J by 4 bases. The CDR3, from cysteine to phenylalanine, totals 17 residues. The CDR3 DNA has 51 bases and is translated from base 1. With the portions outside the CDR3 filled from the reference TRBV7-9 and TRBJ2-3 genes, the complete variable region becomes DTGVSQNPRHKITKRGQNVTFRCDPISEHNRLYWYRQTLGQGPEFLTYFQNEAQLEKSRLLSDRFSAERPKGSFSTLEIQRTEQGDSAMYLCASSSPTTGIVADTQYFGPGTRLTVL.